The clone carrying this TCR beta chain was detected ten times or more. This record belongs to a study of early T cells in non-severe SARS-CoV-2 infection. The CDR3 spans 15 residues. V gave up 10 bases and J gave up 6 bases; unmatched junction bases: 17. CDR1 and CDR2 from the germline V gene are WSHSY and SAAADI. TCRdb processed the 5' RACE reads anew with MiXCR; each CDR3 protein has one entry. Here the sample spans about 70,000 distinct CDR3 sequences, over 3.5% being singletons. The chain combines TRBV10-2 with TRBJ2-7, with TRBD1 identical over 8 bases. Source: whole blood, taken at baseline. The source of this sequence is an adult who was a healthcare worker with PCR-confirmed SARS-CoV-2 infection or an uninfected control (not recorded which). The donor label of this sample is uncertain. Here the CDR3 DNA reads TGCGCCATGCAGAGAGAGGTGGGGACAGGTGCCGAGCAGTACTTC. Its translation: CAMQREVGTGAEQYF.